The present T cell receptor (beta chain) was sequenced within a study of CD8+ T cells in alopecia areata. Study results and caveats: The study found that many expanded lesional clones persisted in scalp and blood during tofacitinib.

Extraction of RNA preceded its reverse transcription into cDNA, which served as the sequencing template. The method was immunoSEQ multiplex PCR; TCRdb's version includes in-frame clones alone and lacks a portion of them. The sample consists of some 210,000 clones, under 70% of them appearing once. After removal of 3 bases from V and 7 bases from J, the junction contained 6 bases not matched to a gene. In germline, CDR1 is GTSNPN, CDR2 SVGIG (reference sequence). The CDR3 runs 14 residues. Documented treatment: oral pan-JAK inhibitor, 5-10 mg twice daily. A word on this clone: The antigen is undetermined.

The clonotype originates from a human donor with alopecia areata. The V call is TRBV30, the J call TRBJ2-2; 9 bases are a match to TRBD1. The source was CD4+ T cells sorted from blood, collected around week 44, from a patient treated with tofacitinib. This CDR3 is CAWSPGTGFGELFF. DNA of the CDR3: TGTGCCTGGAGCCCTGGGACAGGGTTCGGGGAGCTGTTTTTT.